Below, 5 T cell receptor beta chains from the same sample are listed, as sequenced in a study of T cell responses to AZD1222 COVID-19 vaccine. The assay was immunoSEQ multiplex PCR, and TCRdb's table has in-frame clones only and misses some. The data show 130,000 or so clones, with around 83% seen just once and roughly 12% held by the top ten. The starting material was peripheral blood, obtained on day 0 of AZD1222 vaccination. These TCRs come from an adult in good health.

The chain recombines TRBV28 with TRBJ1-1; unclear D gene. Germline CDR1 MDHEN, CDR2 SYDVKM. There are 12 residues in the CDR3. V lost 6 bases, J lost 5 bases, and 10 bases lay in between. The CDR3 loop is CASSQDRTEAFF. The DNA for the CDR3 is TGTGCCAGCAGCCAGGACCGAACTGAAGCTTTCTTT.

This chain uses TRBV9 with TRBJ1-1; unclear D gene. Trimming took off 1 base at V and 1 base at J, with 5 bases between the two ends. From germline, CDR1 is SGDLS and CDR2 YYNGEE. The CDR3 runs 13 residues. CDR3 amino acids: CASSVLWNTEAFF. The CDR3 region has the DNA TGTGCCAGCAGCGTATTATGGAACACTGAAGCTTTCTTT.

CDR3 in amino acids: CASSLRRGKGPQHF. CDR3 sequence (DNA): TGTGCCAGCAGTCTGCGGCGGGGGAAGGGGCCCCAGCATTTT. V usage is TRBV7-8 and J usage is TRBJ1-5; a possible D gene is TRBD1 (5 bases). This CDR3 is built from 14 residues. Per germline, CDR1 SGHVS and CDR2 FQNEAQ. Deletions cut 6 bases from V and 9 bases from J, with 18 bases between.

This clone was found a few times. This chain uses TRBV19 with TRBJ1-3, with D possibly TRBD1 on 5 matching bases. The CDR3 totals 16 residues. V lost 7 bases and J lost 0, with 16 bases in between. The germline V gene encodes CDR1 LNHDA and CDR2 SQIVND (reference sequence). The DNA for the CDR3 is TGTGCCAGTAACAAACGGCGGGGCCGCTCTGGAAACACCATATATTTT. It translates to CASNKRRGRSGNTIYF.

The chain joins TRBV5-1 to TRBJ2-1, with D unclear. Trimming removed 0 bases at V and 7 bases at J, with 11 bases between. The CDR3 length is 14 residues. The germline V gene encodes CDR1 SGHRS and CDR2 YFSETQ. Here the CDR3 DNA reads TGCGCCAGCAGCTTGGAAGGACCCGATAATGAGCAGTTCTTC. Its protein is CASSLEGPDNEQFF.